This record concerns one T cell receptor beta chain sequence. Produced via immunoSEQ multiplex PCR; TCRdb's table is partial and in-frame only. The sample includes almost 90,000 clones, 95% of them seen just once. The data originate from a study of technical replicates of blood from a handful of donors. The germline gives CDR1 SGHTA, CDR2 FQGNSA. The CDR3 covers 15 residues. The V and J ends lost 8 bases and 2 bases respectively, with 16 bases between them. Sequencing was done on a sample of T cells isolated from PBMCs. This chain links TRBV7-2 with TRBJ2-1; the D gene is possibly TRBD2 (6 bases). The receptor comes from a human donor in good health. In DNA form, the CDR3 reads TGTGCCAGCGCAACTATGGAGGGGACCTACAATGAGCAGTTCTTC. It specifies CASATMEGTYNEQFF.